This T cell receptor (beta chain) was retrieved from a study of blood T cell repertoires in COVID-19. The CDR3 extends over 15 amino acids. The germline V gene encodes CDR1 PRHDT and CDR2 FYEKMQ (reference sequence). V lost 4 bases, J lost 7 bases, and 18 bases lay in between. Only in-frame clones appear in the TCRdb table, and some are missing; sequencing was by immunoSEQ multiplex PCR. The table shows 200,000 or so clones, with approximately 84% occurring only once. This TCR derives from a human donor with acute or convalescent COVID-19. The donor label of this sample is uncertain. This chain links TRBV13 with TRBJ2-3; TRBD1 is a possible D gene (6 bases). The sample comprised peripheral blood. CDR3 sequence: CASSSRQVFMNTQYF. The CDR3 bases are TGTGCCAGCAGCTCCAGACAGGTTTTTATGAATACGCAGTATTTT.